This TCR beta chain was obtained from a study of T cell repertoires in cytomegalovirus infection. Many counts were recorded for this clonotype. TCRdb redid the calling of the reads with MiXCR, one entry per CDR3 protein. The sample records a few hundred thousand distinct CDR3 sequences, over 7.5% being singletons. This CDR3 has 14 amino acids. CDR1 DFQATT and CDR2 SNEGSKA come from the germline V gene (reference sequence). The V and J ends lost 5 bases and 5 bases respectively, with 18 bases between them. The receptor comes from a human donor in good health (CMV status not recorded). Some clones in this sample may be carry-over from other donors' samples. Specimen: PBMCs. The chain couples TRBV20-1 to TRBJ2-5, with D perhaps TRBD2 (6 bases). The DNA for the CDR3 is TGCAGTGCTCTCCAGTTTTGGCTAGCGGAGACCCAGTACTTC. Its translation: CSALQFWLAETQYF.